This T cell receptor beta chain was documented in a study of PD-1 blockade in classical Hodgkin lymphoma. Looking at the study overall: Intravenous nivolumab at 3 mg/kg was given to patients every 2 weeks.

The CDR3 has 13 amino acids. Germline values: CDR1 KGHSH, CDR2 LQKENI. The V and J ends lost 2 bases and 4 bases respectively, with 8 bases between them. Every one of the patients relapsed after autologous stem cell transplantation (brentuximab vedotin exposure was variable). The study, taken as a whole, reports: By C4D1, diversity of CD4+ TCRs had risen significantly, whereas that of CD8+ TCRs had not.

Libraries were prepared by immunoSEQ multiplex PCR; TCRdb keeps only in-frame clonotypes and omits some of them. This table holds tens of thousands of clones, 73% found once. As concerns this clone: The antigen is unknown.

The input for sequencing was peripheral blood mononuclear cells (PBMCs), taken before the second cycle of nivolumab. V gene TRBV18 combines with J gene TRBJ2-5; a possible D gene is TRBD1 (5 bases). This TCR was sampled from a human donor with classical Hodgkin lymphoma. CDR3 amino acids: CASSPGAGETQYF. The CDR3 region has the DNA TGTGCCAGCTCACCAGGGGCAGGAGAGACCCAGTACTTC.